This entry is about one T cell receptor (beta chain). Its specificity is not known. With 60 Vbeta and 13 Jbeta primers, the PCR was carried out. Here immunoSEQ multiplex PCR was the method, and the copy in TCRdb shows in-frame clones only, minus some. This table holds 70,000 to 95,000 clones, 84% found once. The data stem from a study of cytomegalovirus exposure and HLA in healthy donors. The study, taken as a whole, reports: The classifier reportedly diagnosed cytomegalovirus status with high sensitivity and specificity. The majority of TCR sequences were rare, yet some public TCRs appeared in many donors.

With 4 bases clipped from V and 8 bases from J, the junction kept 7 bases outside the gene matches. Germline lookup yields CDR1 SGHDN and CDR2 FVKESK. CDR3 length equals 16 residues. The origin of this receptor is a woman younger than 35 in good health and CMV-seropositive. This chain connects TRBV14 to TRBJ2-1, with 14 bases identical to TRBD2. Sequenced input: PBMCs. The CDR3 loop reads CASSPRLAGGYYEQFF. In DNA, the CDR3 is TGTGCCAGCAGCCCCAGACTAGCGGGGGGGTACTATGAGCAGTTCTTC. Full variable domain (missing parts from reference TRBV14 and TRBJ2-1): EAGVTQFPSHSVIEKGQTVTLRCDPISGHDNLYWYRRVMGKEIKFLLHFVKESKQDESGMPNNRFLAERTGGTYSTLKVQPAELEDSGVYFCASSPRLAGGYYEQFFGPGTRLTVL.